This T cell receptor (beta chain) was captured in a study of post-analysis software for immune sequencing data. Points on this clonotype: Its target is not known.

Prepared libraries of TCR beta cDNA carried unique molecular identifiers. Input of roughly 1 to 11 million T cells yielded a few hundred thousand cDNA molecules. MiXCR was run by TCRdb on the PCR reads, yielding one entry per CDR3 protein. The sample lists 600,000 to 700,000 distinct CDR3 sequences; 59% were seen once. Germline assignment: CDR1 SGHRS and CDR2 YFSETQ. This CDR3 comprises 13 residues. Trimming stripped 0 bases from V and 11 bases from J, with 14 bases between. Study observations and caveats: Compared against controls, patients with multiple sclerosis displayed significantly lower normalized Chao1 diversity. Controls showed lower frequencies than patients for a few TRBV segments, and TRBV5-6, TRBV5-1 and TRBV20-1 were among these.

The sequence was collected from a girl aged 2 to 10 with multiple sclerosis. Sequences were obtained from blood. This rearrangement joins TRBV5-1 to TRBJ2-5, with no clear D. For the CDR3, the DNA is TGCGCCAGCAGCTTGGCCAGATACAATGAGCAGTACTTC. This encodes CASSLARYNEQYF. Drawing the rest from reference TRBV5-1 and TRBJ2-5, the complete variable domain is KAGVTQTPRYLIKTRGQQVTLSCSPISGHRSVSWYQQTPGQGLQFLFEYFSETQRNKGNFPGRFSGRQFSNSRSEMNVSTLELGDSALYLCASSLARYNEQYFGPGTRLLVL.